This T cell receptor beta chain was recorded in a study of shared clonotypes between healthy human individuals. Study information: Donors were a couple of women and a few men aged 18 to 49. Study outcomes and limitations: All-four-donor shared clonotypes had higher generation probabilities than non-shared clonotypes did.

To note about this clone: The target antigen is unknown.

Donors were healthy HIV-negative adults without recently reported acute infections or vaccinations. Germline lookup yields CDR1 SNHLY and CDR2 FYNNEI. The CDR3 is 15 residues long. Trimming removed 6 bases at V and 3 bases at J, with 14 bases between. Only in-frame clones appear in the TCRdb table, and some are missing; sequencing was by immunoSEQ multiplex PCR. The sample records more than 2 million clones, approximately 94% being singletons. The rearrangement uses TRBV2 and TRBJ2-2, with D uncertain. The source of this sequence is a man between 18 and 29 years old in good health. Sequencing input: naive CD4+ T cells sorted from blood. The sample's subset: CD45RA+ positively selected. This CDR3 is CASRGDPPDTGELFF. The CDR3 DNA is TGTGCCAGCAGGGGTGACCCGCCCGACACCGGGGAGCTGTTTTTT.